This T cell receptor beta chain was profiled in a study of identical twins. At least ten counts were recorded for this clonotype. The germline V gene encodes CDR1 LGHNA and CDR2 YNFKEQ. J gave up 0 bases and V 4 bases, and 8 bases lay outside the gene matches. The CDR3 has 16 amino acids. TCRdb analysed the 5' RACE reads with MiXCR anew, one entry per CDR3 protein. Of about 520,000 distinct CDR3 sequences listed, 20% to 25% were seen once; the top ten hold around 0.91%. No donor was unhealthy or non-Caucasian. The data also belong to a second study, concerning T cells expressing NK-cell markers.

J is TRBJ2-5 and V is TRBV4-2; TRBD2 matches 7 bases. The receptor was derived from a woman between 18 and 30 years old in good health. The sample comprised CD4+ T cells sorted from blood. CDR3 residues: CASSPTSAQYQETQYF. CDR3 coding DNA: TGTGCCAGCAGCCCAACTAGCGCCCAGTACCAAGAGACCCAGTACTTC.